This passage covers 14 T cell receptor beta chains from one sample sequenced in a study of early stage breast cancer tumors. The method was immunoSEQ multiplex PCR; TCRdb's version includes in-frame clones alone and lacks a portion of them. The table includes 60,000 to 75,000 clones, approximately 80% detected once. Sample: blood. These receptors came from a person aged 40 to 50 with breast cancer.

The chain has TRBV5-6 and TRBJ2-6; D gene ambiguous. CDR3 length: 14 residues. Germline CDR1 is SGHDT and CDR2 is YYEEEE. The V end lost 3 bases, the J end lost 7 bases, and 11 bases lay between the germline ends. The DNA of the CDR3 is TGTGCCAGCAGCTGGATGAGGTCTGCCAACGTCCTGACTTTC. Amino acids: CASSWMRSANVLTF.

The chain joins TRBV28 to TRBJ1-1; a possible D gene is TRBD1 (6 bases). There are 12 residues in the CDR3. The germline gives CDR1 MDHEN, CDR2 SYDVKM. V gave up 4 bases and J gave up 9 bases, with 12 bases separating them. In nucleotides, the CDR3 is TGTGCCAGCAGTTATTTGCAGGGGAAAGCTTTCTTT. Residues: CASSYLQGKAFF.

The V and J genes are TRBV28 and TRBJ2-7, with 9 bases that match TRBD2. The CDR3 is made up of 14 amino acids. With 9 bases clipped from V and 5 bases from J, the junction kept 11 bases outside the gene matches. CDR1 and CDR2 from the germline V gene are MDHEN and SYDVKM. In DNA, the CDR3 is TGTGCCAGGGGGCGGGAGGGAGAGGTCAACGAGCAGTACTTC. Translation: CARGREGEVNEQYF.

V is TRBV2 and J is TRBJ1-2, with D hard to call. Trimming shortened V by 7 bases and J by 0 bases, and 15 bases separated the two germline ends. Germline-derived CDR1 and CDR2 are SNHLY and FYNNEI. This CDR3 has 15 residues. The CDR3 nucleotides read TGTGCCAGCATCCTACCAAGTCCTCCTAACTATGGCTACACCTTC. Amino acids: CASILPSPPNYGYTF.

This clone was seen a handful of times. This specimen includes other DNA sequences encoding the same CDR3. J is TRBJ2-1 and V is TRBV5-1; 11 nucleotides match TRBD2. V lost 4 bases and J lost 4; bases outside the gene matches: 4. The CDR3 is 15 residues long. In germline, CDR1 is SGHRS, CDR2 YFSETQ. CDR3 loop: CASSPGLAEYNEQFF. The CDR3 nucleotides read TGCGCCAGCAGCCCGGGACTAGCGGAGTACAATGAGCAGTTCTTC.

A single count supports this clone. The J gene is TRBJ1-2, the V gene TRBV11-2; 7 positions match TRBD1. Germline CDR1 reads SGHAT; CDR2 reads FQNNGV. The CDR3 is 15 amino acids. The ends lost 5 bases at V and 0 bases at J; junction bases unmatched: 6. For the CDR3, the DNA is TGTGCCAGCAGCGGGGGGACAGATACTAACTATGGCTACACCTTC. Encoded protein: CASSGGTDTNYGYTF.

V is TRBV27 and J is TRBJ1-2, with a possible D match to TRBD1 (5 bases). Germline-derived CDR1 and CDR2 are MNHEY and SMNVEV (reference sequence). The CDR3 has 12 amino acids. Trimming shortened V by 7 bases and J by 5 bases, and 11 bases separated the two germline ends. This CDR3 is CASKRGGYGYTF. DNA for the CDR3: TGTGCCAGCAAGCGGGGCGGGTATGGCTACACCTTC.

The chain couples TRBV5-1 to TRBJ2-1; perhaps TRBD2 as D (6 bases). CDR3 length: 13 residues. CDR1 is SGHRS, CDR2 YFSETQ, per germline. Trimming shortened V by 2 bases and J by 6 bases, and 9 bases separated the two germline ends. CDR3 nucleotide sequence: TGCGCCAGCAGCTTTAATAGCGGCAATGAGCAGTTCTTC. Translation gives CASSFNSGNEQFF.

This clone was seen a handful of times. The chain has TRBV5-1 and TRBJ1-3, with a possible D match to TRBD1 (5 bases). Germline CDR1 reads SGHRS; CDR2 reads YFSETQ. This CDR3 spans 16 amino acids. The V and J ends lost 4 bases and 2 bases respectively, with 16 bases between them. CDR3 amino acids: CASSPHAGAAGNTIYF. CDR3 nucleotides: TGCGCCAGCAGCCCCCACGCCGGGGCAGCTGGAAACACCATATATTTT. Full variable domain (missing parts from reference TRBV5-1 and TRBJ1-3): KAGVTQTPRYLIKTRGQQVTLSCSPISGHRSVSWYQQTPGQGLQFLFEYFSETQRNKGNFPGRFSGRQFSNSRSEMNVSTLELGDSALYLCASSPHAGAAGNTIYFGEGSWLTVV.

CDR3 residues: CASSLKGGIEKLFF. CDR3 bases: TGTGCCAGCAGTTTGAAAGGGGGAATAGAAAAACTGTTTTTT. The chain links TRBV27 to TRBJ1-4; weak D call: TRBD1 (6 bases). V lost 3 bases to trimming and J lost 8 bases, with 13 bases between them. The germline CDR1 and CDR2 sequences are MNHEY and SMNVEV (reference sequence). The CDR3 is 14 residues long.

This clone occurred a few times. The chain couples TRBV5-1 to TRBJ1-2, with TRBD1 matching 10 bases. The CDR3 is 14 residues long. In germline, CDR1 is SGHRS, CDR2 YFSETQ. With 5 bases clipped from V and 6 bases from J, the junction kept 7 bases outside the gene matches. CDR3 loop: CASRSGQGVNGYTF. DNA of the CDR3: TGCGCCAGCAGATCCGGACAGGGGGTGAATGGCTACACCTTC. Full variable domain (remainder filled in from reference TRBV5-1 and TRBJ1-2): KAGVTQTPRYLIKTRGQQVTLSCSPISGHRSVSWYQQTPGQGLQFLFEYFSETQRNKGNFPGRFSGRQFSNSRSEMNVSTLELGDSALYLCASRSGQGVNGYTFGSGTRLTVV.

This chain connects TRBV10-3 to TRBJ1-1; possibly TRBD1 for D (6 bases). The V gene's germline CDR1 is ENHRY and CDR2 SYGVKD. This CDR3 comprises 13 residues. Trimming took 5 bases from V and 2 from J, leaving 9 bases between them. The CDR3 sequence is CAISLQGNTEAFF. CDR3 sequence (DNA): TGTGCCATCAGTTTACAGGGTAACACTGAAGCTTTCTTT.

V is TRBV12-5 and J is TRBJ2-2; D assignment may be TRBD1 or TRBD2 (5 bases each). The V end was cut by 2 bases, the J end by 9 bases, with 13 bases between. The CDR3 covers 14 residues. Germline loops: CDR1 LGHNT, CDR2 FRNRAP. CDR3 sequence (DNA): TGTGCTAGTGGTTTGAGACCGGGGACCCGGGAGCTGTTTTTT. The encoded protein is CASGLRPGTRELFF.

This clone has just a few counts. For the CDR3, the DNA is TGTGCCAGCAGCGATACAGGTGCAGGGACTGAAGCTTTCTTT. As protein: CASSDTGAGTEAFF. The V gene is TRBV9, the J gene TRBJ1-1; D possibly corresponds to TRBD1 (5 bases). Germline CDR1 reads SGDLS; CDR2 reads YYNGEE. This CDR3 region has 14 residues. V dropped 3 bases and J dropped 5 bases, with 14 bases sitting between them. Complete variable domain (other parts from reference TRBV9 and TRBJ1-1): DSGVTQTPKHLITATGQRVTLRCSPRSGDLSVYWYQQSLDQGLQFLIQYYNGEERAKGNILERFSAQQFPDLHSELNLSSLELGDSALYFCASSDTGAGTEAFFGQGTRLTVV.